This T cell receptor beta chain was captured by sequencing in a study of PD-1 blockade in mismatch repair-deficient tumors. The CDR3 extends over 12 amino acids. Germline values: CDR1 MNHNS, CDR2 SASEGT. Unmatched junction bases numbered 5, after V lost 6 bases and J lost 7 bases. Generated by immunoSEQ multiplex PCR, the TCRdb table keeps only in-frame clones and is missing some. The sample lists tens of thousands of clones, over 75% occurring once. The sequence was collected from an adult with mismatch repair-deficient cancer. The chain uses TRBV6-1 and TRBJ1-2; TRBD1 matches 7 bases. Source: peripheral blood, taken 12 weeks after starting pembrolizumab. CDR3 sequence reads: CASSYRGGGYTF. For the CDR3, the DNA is TGTGCCAGCAGCTACAGGGGTGGTGGCTACACCTTC.